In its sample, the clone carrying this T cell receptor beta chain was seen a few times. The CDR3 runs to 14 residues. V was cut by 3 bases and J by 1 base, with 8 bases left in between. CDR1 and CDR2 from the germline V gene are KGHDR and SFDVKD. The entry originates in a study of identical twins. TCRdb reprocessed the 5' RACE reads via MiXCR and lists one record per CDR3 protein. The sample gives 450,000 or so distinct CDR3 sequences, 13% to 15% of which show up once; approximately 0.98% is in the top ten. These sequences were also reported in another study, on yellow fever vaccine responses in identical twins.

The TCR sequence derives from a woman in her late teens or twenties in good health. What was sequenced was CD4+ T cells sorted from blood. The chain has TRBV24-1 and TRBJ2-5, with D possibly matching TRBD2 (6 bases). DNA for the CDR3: TGTGCCACCAGTGATAAGGGACTCCAAGAGACCCAGTACTTC. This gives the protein CATSDKGLQETQYF.